These 3 T cell receptor beta chains were sequenced from one sample in a study of blood T cell repertoires in COVID-19. The protocol was immunoSEQ multiplex PCR, while the TCRdb copy is restricted to in-frame clones and leaves out a portion. Here the sample spans 90,000 to 100,000 clones, roughly nine tenths being singletons. Sequencing was performed on peripheral blood. These receptors were obtained from a man between 50 and 59 years old with acute or convalescent COVID-19.

This chain joins TRBV19 and TRBJ2-7; D might be TRBD2 (5 bases). The CDR3 runs to 14 residues. The germline V and J ends were trimmed by 1 base and 0 bases, with 7 bases remaining between them. Germline V CDR1 and CDR2: LNHDA, SQIVND (reference sequence). Here the CDR3 reads CASSIVGSSYEQYF. Written as DNA, the CDR3 is TGTGCCAGTAGTATAGTAGGGAGCTCCTACGAGCAGTACTTC. The full variable domain, in which reference TRBV19 and TRBJ2-7 provide the parts outside the CDR3, is DGGITQSPKYLFRKEGQNVTLSCEQNLNHDAMYWYRQDPGQGLRLIYYSQIVNDFQKGDIAEGYSVSREKKESFPLTVTSAQKNPTAFYLCASSIVGSSYEQYFGPGTRLTVT.

The J gene is TRBJ2-7, the V gene TRBV21-1; the table's D call, TRBD2, has no DNA check behind it. TRBV21-1 is assigned pseudogene status. CDR3 length equals 16 residues. CDR3 coding DNA: TGTGCCAGCAGCAAATCTACGGCGGGAGATGCCTACGAGCAGTACTTC. Protein: CASSKSTAGDAYEQYF.

This chain uses TRBV6-6 with TRBJ1-1; TRBD1 matches 7 bases. Per germline, CDR1 MNHNY and CDR2 SVGAGI (reference sequence). Germline trimming cut 5 bases from V and 0 bases from J; bases unmatched to any gene: 6. The CDR3 has 15 amino acids. The CDR3 sequence is CASSQGQVMNTEAFF. The CDR3 DNA is TGTGCCAGCAGTCAAGGACAGGTAATGAACACTGAAGCTTTCTTT.